A selection of T cell receptor beta chains follows, all from one sample in a study of untreated major depressive disorder. Only in-frame clones appear in the TCRdb table, and some are missing; sequencing was by immunoSEQ multiplex PCR. In the table there are about 20,000 clones, 92% of which are singletons. The material sequenced was CD4+ T cells from PBMCs. Source of these receptors: a woman between 35 and 50 years old with major depressive disorder. The CDR3 runs from the conserved cysteine through the conserved F or W. A D gene is named only where the DNA matches it firmly. Clone size is given for some rows only: seen once, a few or many times, or a class if the clone is expanded.

J	D	size	V	DNA	CDR3
TRBJ2-5	-	-	TRBV4-1	TGCGCCAGCAGCCAAGCCGACAGGATGCGAGAGACCCAGTACTTC	CASSQADRMRETQYF
TRBJ1-1	-	-	TRBV5-4	TGTGCCAGCAGCTTGGGTACGACAGACCAAACTGAAGCTTTCTTT	CASSLGTTDQTEAFF
TRBJ1-2	-	-	TRBV27	TGTGCCAGCAGTAGGGGCTATGGCTACACCTTC	CASSRGYGYTF
TRBJ2-1	-	-	TRBV5-1	TGCGCCAGCAGCTCGAGAGGTGATGAGCAGTTCTTC	CASSSRGDEQFF
TRBJ1-3	-	-	TRBV5-1	TGCGCCAGCAGCTTGGATACCGGCACCATATATTTT	CASSLDTGTIYF
TRBJ1-4	-	-	TRBV10-2	TGCGCCAGCAGTGAAACGGCCGGGACACGGGGGGAAAAACTGTTTTTT	CASSETAGTRGEKLFF
TRBJ1-1	-	-	TRBV11-1	TGTGCCAGCAGCCTTGGGGAGTCTGAAGCTTTCTTT	CASSLGESEAFF
TRBJ2-2	-	-	TRBV30	TGTGCCTGGAGCCCGCTTGGGTCGAACACCGGGGAGCTGTTTTTT	CAWSPLGSNTGELFF
TRBJ2-1	-	once	TRBV4-1	TGCGCCAGCAGCCAAGAAGTCCAAGGCAATGAGCAGTTCTTC	CASSQEVQGNEQFF
TRBJ2-3	TRBD2	-	TRBV27	TGTGCCAGCACTGTCCCGCGCCGGGAGGATATTTATACAGATACGCAGTATTTT	CASTVPRREDIYTDTQYF
TRBJ1-2	-	-	TRBV5-6	TGTGCCAGCAGCTTGGCCAAGTATAGGGTCCGGGGCTACACCTTC	CASSLAKYRVRGYTF
TRBJ2-1	TRBD2	-	TRBV30	TGTGCCTGGAGTTCCGGACTAGCGGGGGTGGATGAGCAGTTCTTC	CAWSSGLAGVDEQFF
TRBJ2-2	-	-	TRBV9	TGTGCCAGCAGCGTAGAGGGGTTGGGCACCGGGGAGCTGTTTTTT	CASSVEGLGTGELFF
TRBJ2-3	-	-	TRBV15	TGTGCCACCAGCGCCCGGGTTAAAGATACGCAGTATTTT	CATSARVKDTQYF
TRBJ1-1	-	-	TRBV30	TGTGCCCAAGGGGGGGAAGCTTTCTTT	CAQGGEAFF
TRBJ2-5	-	-	TRBV15	TGTGCCACCAGCAGGGGGCGGGAGACCCAGTACTTC	CATSRGRETQYF
TRBJ2-3	TRBD2	-	TRBV2	TGTGCCAGCCGTACTCCACGGCGGGGGGGCAAAGATACGCAGTATTTT	CASRTPRRGGKDTQYF
TRBJ1-3	-	once	TRBV4-3	TGCGCCAGCAGCCTCGGGCAGTCATCTGGAAACACCATATATTTT	CASSLGQSSGNTIYF
TRBJ1-1	TRBD1	-	TRBV5-1	TGCGCCAGCAGCCTGACAGGGGGCGCGAACACTGAAGCTTTCTTT	CASSLTGGANTEAFF
TRBJ1-1	-	-	TRBV29-1	TGCAGCGTTGAAGGGCAGGCCTTGAACACTGAAGCTTTCTTT	CSVEGQALNTEAFF
TRBJ1-5	-	-	TRBV30	TGTGCCTGGAGTGTAAGGATCCATCAGCCCCAGCATTTT	CAWSVRIHQPQHF
TRBJ1-6	-	-	TRBV19	TGTGCCAGTAGGGCAGGGGATAATTCACCCCTCCACTTT	CASRAGDNSPLHF
TRBJ1-1	-	-	TRBV11-2	TGTGCCAGCAGCTTAAGAGGAGGCCTTAACACTGAAGCTTTCTTT	CASSLRGGLNTEAFF
TRBJ2-1	TRBD2	-	TRBV10-3	TGTGCCATCAGTGAGTCCGGGACTAGTGGCGATGAGCAGTTCTTC	CAISESGTSGDEQFF
TRBJ1-2	-	once	TRBV11-3	TGTGCCAGCAGCCGTACCAAATCCTTCGCTGGCTACACCTTC	CASSRTKSFAGYTF
TRBJ1-1	-	-	TRBV19	TGTGCCAGTAGTATGAAGGCAGGACTTACCTACACTGAAGCTTTCTTT	CASSMKAGLTYTEAFF
TRBJ1-1	TRBD1	-	TRBV28	TGTGCCAGCAGTTCGACAGGGTTGATGACTGAAGCTTTCTTT	CASSSTGLMTEAFF
TRBJ2-1	-	-	TRBV9	TGTGCCAGCAGCGTGTCGGTCTACAATGAGCAGTTCTTC	CASSVSVYNEQFF
TRBJ1-2	-	-	TRBV4-2	TGTGCCAGCAGCCAAGATTCAGAAGGGAACTATGGCTACACCTTC	CASSQDSEGNYGYTF
TRBJ2-5	-	once	TRBV11-2	TGTGCCAGCAGCTTAGGACATACCGGCCCGGAGACCCAGTACTTC	CASSLGHTGPETQYF
TRBJ2-5	-	-	TRBV25-1	TGTGCCAGCAGTAAGGCGCTAGCCGAGGCGGAGACCCAGTACTTC	CASSKALAEAETQYF
TRBJ1-5	-	-	TRBV7-9	TGTGCCAGCAGCTTAGTAGAGGGAAAGGGCAATCAGCCCCAGCATTTT	CASSLVEGKGNQPQHF
TRBJ2-7	-	once	TRBV19	TGTGCCAGTAGTATAGGAACTTACGAGCAGTACTTC	CASSIGTYEQYF
TRBJ1-1	-	few	TRBV2	TGTGCCAGCACTAGACAGAACACTGAAGCTTTCTTT	CASTRQNTEAFF
TRBJ1-1	-	-	TRBV5-4	TGTGCCAGCAGCGCGCGGGACACTGAAGCTTTCTTT	CASSARDTEAFF
TRBJ1-6	-	-	TRBV30	TGTGCCTGGAGTGCCTACCTTGGCTTTGGGGATTCACCCCTCCACTTT	CAWSAYLGFGDSPLHF
TRBJ1-6	-	-	TRBV4-1	TGCGCCAGCAGCCAAGTCTTAATTTCCCCGAGCTCCTATAATTCACCCCTCCACTTT	CASSQVLISPSSYNSPLHF
TRBJ2-1	TRBD1	-	TRBV9	TGTGCCAGCAGCGTAGGACAGGGGTTAGGCAATGAGCAGTTCTTC	CASSVGQGLGNEQFF
TRBJ1-1	-	-	TRBV30	TGTGCCTGGAACCCTATCGACTTGAGGGGTGAAGCTTTCTTT	CAWNPIDLRGEAFF
TRBJ2-7	TRBD1	-	TRBV7-3	TGTGCCAGCAGCTTAACGAGGGGGCCCTACGAGCAGTACTTC	CASSLTRGPYEQYF
TRBJ2-1	-	-	TRBV4-3	TGCGCCAGCAGCCAAGGGGGGAGGAGGGGTGCCTACAATGAGCAGTTCTTC	CASSQGGRRGAYNEQFF
TRBJ1-1	-	-	TRBV6-5	TGTGCCAGCAGCTCTCGAGGGGTGAACACTGAAGCTTTCTTT	CASSSRGVNTEAFF
TRBJ2-3	TRBD1	-	TRBV5-4	TGTGCCAGCAGCGGAGGGACAGGACAAGTCACAGATACGCAGTATTTT	CASSGGTGQVTDTQYF
TRBJ2-3	-	-	TRBV29-1	TGCAGCGTGCGGGGACGTCACACAGATACGCAGTATTTT	CSVRGRHTDTQYF
TRBJ1-2	-	-	TRBV7-2	TGTGCCAGCAGCTTAGAAGCCTCATGGGGCTACACCTTC	CASSLEASWGYTF
TRBJ1-1	-	-	TRBV7-2	TGTGCCAGCAGCTCCGTTAACACGGGAGGAGGATTGAACACTGAAGCTTTCTTT	CASSSVNTGGGLNTEAFF
TRBJ1-3	-	-	TRBV7-9	TGTGCCAGCAGCCCACAGGGTCTGAGGAACACCATATATTTT	CASSPQGLRNTIYF
TRBJ2-7	-	-	TRBV18	TGTGCCAGCTCACCAGACGGGTATGGCGAGCAGTACTTC	CASSPDGYGEQYF
TRBJ1-1	-	-	TRBV4-1	TGCGCCAGCACCCCCAGGGATCATGGGACCATGAACACTGAAGCTTTCTTT	CASTPRDHGTMNTEAFF
TRBJ1-5	TRBD1	-	TRBV4-1	TGCGCCAGCAGCCAAGATCGGGACAGTTATAGCAATCAGCCCCAGCATTTT	CASSQDRDSYSNQPQHF
TRBJ2-3	TRBD1	-	TRBV6-5	TGTGCCAGCAGCCATGGACAGGGTAAAGATACGCAGTATTTT	CASSHGQGKDTQYF
TRBJ1-1	-	-	TRBV4-3	TGCGCCAGCAGCCAAGATCCCCAGGGTGGCACTGAAGCTTTCTTT	CASSQDPQGGTEAFF
TRBJ1-1	-	-	TRBV30	TGTGCCTGGAGTATTTCCCCGGTGGGGACTGAAGCTTTCTTT	CAWSISPVGTEAFF
TRBJ1-3	-	-	TRBV11-3	TGTGCCAGCAGCTTAGCCTCGCCGCGTGAGAGCAAGAAGAACACCATATATTTT	CASSLASPRESKKNTIYF
TRBJ1-5	-	-	TRBV2	TGTGCCAGCAGTGAGAAGAATAGCAATCAGCCCCAGCATTTT	CASSEKNSNQPQHF